This T cell receptor beta chain was captured by sequencing in a study of T cells after yellow fever vaccination. CDR1 is MGHRA and CDR2 is YSYEKL in the germline V gene. CDR3 length: 11 residues. TCRdb reprocessed the 5' RACE reads with MiXCR, giving one entry per CDR3 protein. The profile shows some 340,000 distinct CDR3 sequences, over 4% of them singletons. This clonotype was observed many times. This sequence originates from a man younger than 30 who received the YFV17D yellow fever vaccine. The sample here was PBMCs, taken 5 days after the yellow fever booster vaccination. The chain joins TRBV4-1 to TRBJ2-3, with D hard to call. The J call may be in error: the DNA end matches TRBJ2-5 better. The CDR3, as DNA: TGCGCCAGCAGCCAAGGTCGGACCCAGTACTTC. Residues: CASSQGRTQYF.